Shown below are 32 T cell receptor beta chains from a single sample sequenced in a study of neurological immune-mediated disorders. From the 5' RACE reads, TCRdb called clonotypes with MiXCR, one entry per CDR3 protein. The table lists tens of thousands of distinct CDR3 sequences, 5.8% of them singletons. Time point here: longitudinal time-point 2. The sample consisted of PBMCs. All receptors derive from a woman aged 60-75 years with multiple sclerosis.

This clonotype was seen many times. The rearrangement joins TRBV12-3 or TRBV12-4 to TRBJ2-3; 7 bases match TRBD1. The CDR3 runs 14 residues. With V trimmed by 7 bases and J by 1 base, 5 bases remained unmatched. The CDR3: CASTQGGGTDTQYF. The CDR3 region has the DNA TGTGCCAGCACCCAAGGGGGCGGCACAGATACGCAGTATTTT.

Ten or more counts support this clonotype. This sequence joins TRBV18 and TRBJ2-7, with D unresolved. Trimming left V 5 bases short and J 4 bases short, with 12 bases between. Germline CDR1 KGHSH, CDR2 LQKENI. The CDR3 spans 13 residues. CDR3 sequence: CASSVGSGYEQYF. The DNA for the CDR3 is TGTGCCAGCTCAGTAGGGTCGGGTTACGAGCAGTACTTC. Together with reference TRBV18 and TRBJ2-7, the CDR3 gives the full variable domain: NAGVMQNPRHLVRRRGQEARLRCSPMKGHSHVYWYRQLPEEGLKFMVYLQKENIIDESGMPKERFSAEFPKEGPSILRIQQVVRGDSAAYFCASSVGSGYEQYFGPGTRLTVT.

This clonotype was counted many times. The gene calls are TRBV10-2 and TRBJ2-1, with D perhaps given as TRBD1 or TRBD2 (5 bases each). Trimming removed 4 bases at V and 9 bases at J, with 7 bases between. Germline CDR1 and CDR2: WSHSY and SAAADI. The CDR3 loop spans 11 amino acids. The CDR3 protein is CASSAGTEQFF. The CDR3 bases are TGCGCCAGCAGTGCCGGGACTGAGCAGTTCTTC.

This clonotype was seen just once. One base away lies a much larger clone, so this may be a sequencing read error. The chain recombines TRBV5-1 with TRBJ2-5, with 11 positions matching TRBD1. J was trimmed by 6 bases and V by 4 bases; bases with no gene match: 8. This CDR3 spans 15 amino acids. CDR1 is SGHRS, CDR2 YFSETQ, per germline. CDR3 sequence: CASSHGTGGKKTQYF. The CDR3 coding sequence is TGCGCCAGCAGCCACGGGACAGGGGGAAAGAAGACCCAGTACTTC.

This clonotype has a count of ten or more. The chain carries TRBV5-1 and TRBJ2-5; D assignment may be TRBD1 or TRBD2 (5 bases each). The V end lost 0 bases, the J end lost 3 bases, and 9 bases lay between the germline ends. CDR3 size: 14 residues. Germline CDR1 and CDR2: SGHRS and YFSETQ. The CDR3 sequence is CASSLVQGEETQYF. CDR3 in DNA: TGCGCCAGCAGCTTGGTCCAGGGAGAAGAGACCCAGTACTTC.

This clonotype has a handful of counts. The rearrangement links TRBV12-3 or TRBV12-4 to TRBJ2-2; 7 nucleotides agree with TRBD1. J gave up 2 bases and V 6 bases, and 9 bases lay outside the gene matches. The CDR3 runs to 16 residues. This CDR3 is CASSRKTGPNTGELFF. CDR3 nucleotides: TGTGCCAGCAGCCGGAAGACAGGGCCAAACACCGGGGAGCTGTTTTTT.

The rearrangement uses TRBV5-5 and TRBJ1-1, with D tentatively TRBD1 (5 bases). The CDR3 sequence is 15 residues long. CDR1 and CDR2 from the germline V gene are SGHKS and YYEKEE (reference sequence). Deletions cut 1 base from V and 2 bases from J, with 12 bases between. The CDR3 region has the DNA TGTGCCAGCAGCTTGTTTCGGGGCCTTAACACTGAAGCTTTCTTT. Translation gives CASSLFRGLNTEAFF.

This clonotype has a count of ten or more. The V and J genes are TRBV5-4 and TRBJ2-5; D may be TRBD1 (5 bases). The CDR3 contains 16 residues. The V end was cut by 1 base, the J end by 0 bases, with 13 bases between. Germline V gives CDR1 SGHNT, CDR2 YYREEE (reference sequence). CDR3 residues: CASSLPRSGNQETQYF. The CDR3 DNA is TGTGCCAGCAGCTTGCCCCGCTCAGGGAACCAAGAGACCCAGTACTTC.

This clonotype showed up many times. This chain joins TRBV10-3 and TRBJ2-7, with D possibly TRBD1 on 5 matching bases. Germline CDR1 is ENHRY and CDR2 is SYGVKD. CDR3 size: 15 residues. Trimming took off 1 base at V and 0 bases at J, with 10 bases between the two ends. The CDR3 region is CAISELLGLSYEQYF. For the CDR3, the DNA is TGTGCCATCAGTGAGTTACTGGGGCTCTCCTACGAGCAGTACTTC.

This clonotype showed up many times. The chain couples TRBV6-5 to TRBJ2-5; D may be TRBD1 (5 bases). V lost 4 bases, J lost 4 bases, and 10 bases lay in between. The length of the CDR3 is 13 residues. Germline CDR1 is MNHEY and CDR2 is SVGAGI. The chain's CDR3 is CASSSWQGETQYF. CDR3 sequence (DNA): TGTGCCAGCAGTTCTTGGCAGGGAGAGACCCAGTACTTC.

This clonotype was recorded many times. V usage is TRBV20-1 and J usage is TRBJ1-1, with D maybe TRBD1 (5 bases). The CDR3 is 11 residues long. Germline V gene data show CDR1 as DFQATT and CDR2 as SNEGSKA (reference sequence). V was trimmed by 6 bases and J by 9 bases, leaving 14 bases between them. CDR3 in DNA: TGCAGTGCCGAATTCGGGGACCAAGCTTTCTTT. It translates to CSAEFGDQAFF.

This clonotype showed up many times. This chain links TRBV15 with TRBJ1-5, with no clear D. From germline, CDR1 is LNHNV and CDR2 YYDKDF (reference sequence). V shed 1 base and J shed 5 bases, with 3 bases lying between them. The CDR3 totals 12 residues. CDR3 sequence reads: CATSRADQPQHF. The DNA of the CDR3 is TGTGCCACCAGCAGAGCCGATCAGCCCCAGCATTTT.

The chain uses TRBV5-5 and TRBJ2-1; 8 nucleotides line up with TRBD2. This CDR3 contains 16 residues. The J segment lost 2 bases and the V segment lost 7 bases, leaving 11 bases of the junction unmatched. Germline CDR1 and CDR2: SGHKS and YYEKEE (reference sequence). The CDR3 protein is CASWARPGGTYNEQFF. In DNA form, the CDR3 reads TGTGCCAGCTGGGCTCGGCCGGGGGGGACCTACAATGAGCAGTTCTTC.

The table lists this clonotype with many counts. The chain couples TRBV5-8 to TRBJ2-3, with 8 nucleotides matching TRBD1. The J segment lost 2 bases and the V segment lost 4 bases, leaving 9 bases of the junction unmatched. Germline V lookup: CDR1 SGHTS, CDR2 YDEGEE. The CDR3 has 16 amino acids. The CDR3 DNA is TGTGCCAGCAGCCCGCGACAGGGGTCTCCCACAGATACGCAGTATTTT. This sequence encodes CASSPRQGSPTDTQYF.

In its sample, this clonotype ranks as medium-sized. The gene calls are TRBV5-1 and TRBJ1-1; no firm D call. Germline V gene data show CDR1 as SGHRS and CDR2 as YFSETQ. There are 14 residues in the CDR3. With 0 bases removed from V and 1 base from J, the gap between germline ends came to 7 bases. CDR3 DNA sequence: TGCGCCAGCAGCTTGGGACCGTCGAACACTGAAGCTTTCTTT. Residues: CASSLGPSNTEAFF.

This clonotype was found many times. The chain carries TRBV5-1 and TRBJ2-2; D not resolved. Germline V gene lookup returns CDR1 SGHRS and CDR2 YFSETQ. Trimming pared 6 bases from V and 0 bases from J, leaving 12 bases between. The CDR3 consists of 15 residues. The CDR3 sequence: CASNLGSPNTGELFF. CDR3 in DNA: TGCGCCAGCAACCTGGGCAGTCCGAACACCGGGGAGCTGTTTTTT.

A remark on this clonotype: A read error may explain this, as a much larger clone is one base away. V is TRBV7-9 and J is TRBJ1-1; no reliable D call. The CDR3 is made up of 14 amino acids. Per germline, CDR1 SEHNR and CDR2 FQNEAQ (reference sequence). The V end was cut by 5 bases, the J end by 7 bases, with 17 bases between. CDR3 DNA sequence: TGTGCCAGCAGCCACACGCCGGACCTGTATGAAGCTTTCTTT. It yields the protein CASSHTPDLYEAFF.

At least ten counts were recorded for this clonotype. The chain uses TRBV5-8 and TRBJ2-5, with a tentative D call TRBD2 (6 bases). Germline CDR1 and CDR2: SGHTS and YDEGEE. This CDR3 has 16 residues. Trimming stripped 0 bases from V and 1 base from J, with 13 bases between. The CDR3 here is CASSLGRGPLQETQYF. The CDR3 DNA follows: TGTGCCAGCAGCTTGGGGCGGGGCCCCCTCCAAGAGACCCAGTACTTC.

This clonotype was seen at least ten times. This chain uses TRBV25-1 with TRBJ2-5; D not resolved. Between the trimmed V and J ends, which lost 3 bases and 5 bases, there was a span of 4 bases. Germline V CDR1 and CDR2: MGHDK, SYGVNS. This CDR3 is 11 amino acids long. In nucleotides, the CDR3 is TGTGCCAGCAGTGAGATGGAGACCCAGTACTTC. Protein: CASSEMETQYF.

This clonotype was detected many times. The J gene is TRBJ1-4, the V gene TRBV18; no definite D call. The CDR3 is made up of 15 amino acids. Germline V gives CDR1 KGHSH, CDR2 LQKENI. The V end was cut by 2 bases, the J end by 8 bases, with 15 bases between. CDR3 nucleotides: TGTGCCAGCTCACCAGCGTCGGGTGTTGGGGAAAAACTGTTTTTT. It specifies CASSPASGVGEKLFF.

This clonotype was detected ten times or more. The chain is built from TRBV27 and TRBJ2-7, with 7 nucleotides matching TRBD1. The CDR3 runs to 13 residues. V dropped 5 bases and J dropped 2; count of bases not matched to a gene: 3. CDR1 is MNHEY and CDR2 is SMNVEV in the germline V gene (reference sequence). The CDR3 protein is CASSPGTAYEQYF. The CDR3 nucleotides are TGTGCCAGCAGTCCCGGGACAGCCTACGAGCAGTACTTC.

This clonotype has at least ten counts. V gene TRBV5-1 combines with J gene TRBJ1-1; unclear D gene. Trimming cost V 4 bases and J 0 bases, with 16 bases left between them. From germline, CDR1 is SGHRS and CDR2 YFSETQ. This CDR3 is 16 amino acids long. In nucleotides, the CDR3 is TGCGCCAGCAGCCCCTTGGGCCTCGTTATGAACACTGAAGCTTTCTTT. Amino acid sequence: CASSPLGLVMNTEAFF.

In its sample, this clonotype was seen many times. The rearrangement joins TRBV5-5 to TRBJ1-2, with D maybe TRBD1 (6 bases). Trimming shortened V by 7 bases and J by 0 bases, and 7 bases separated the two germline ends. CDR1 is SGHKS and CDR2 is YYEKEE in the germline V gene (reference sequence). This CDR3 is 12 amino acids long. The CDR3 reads CASEGANYGYTF. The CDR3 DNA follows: TGTGCCAGCGAGGGGGCTAACTATGGCTACACCTTC.

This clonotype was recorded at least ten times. The DNA of the CDR3 is TGCGCCAGCAGCCGCCCTGGGGTCGGCGCGAACACCGGGGAGCTGTTTTTT. This translates into CASSRPGVGANTGELFF. This chain links TRBV4-1 with TRBJ2-2, with D unclear. CDR1 and CDR2 (germline): MGHRA, YSYEKL. The germline V and J ends were trimmed by 4 bases and 0 bases, with 15 bases remaining between them. CDR3 length: 17 amino acids.

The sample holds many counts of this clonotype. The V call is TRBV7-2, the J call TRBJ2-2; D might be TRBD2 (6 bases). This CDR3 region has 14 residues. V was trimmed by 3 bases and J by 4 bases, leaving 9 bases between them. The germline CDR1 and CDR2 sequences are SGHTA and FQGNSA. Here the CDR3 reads CASSFLAPTGELFF. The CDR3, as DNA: TGTGCCAGCAGCTTTCTAGCGCCCACCGGGGAGCTGTTTTTT.

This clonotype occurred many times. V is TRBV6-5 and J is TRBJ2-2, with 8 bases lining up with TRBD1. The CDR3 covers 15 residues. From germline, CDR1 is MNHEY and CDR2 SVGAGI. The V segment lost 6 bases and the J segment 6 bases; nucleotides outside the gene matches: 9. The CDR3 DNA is TGTGCCAGCAGCCCGGACAGGGACGTGGCCGGGGAGCTGTTTTTT. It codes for CASSPDRDVAGELFF.

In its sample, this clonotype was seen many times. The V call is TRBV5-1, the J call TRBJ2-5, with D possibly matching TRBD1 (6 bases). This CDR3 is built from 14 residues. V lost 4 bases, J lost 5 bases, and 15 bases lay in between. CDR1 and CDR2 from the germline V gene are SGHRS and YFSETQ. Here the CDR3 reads CASSPQGHQETQYF. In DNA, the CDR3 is TGCGCCAGCAGCCCCCAGGGGCATCAGGAGACCCAGTACTTC.

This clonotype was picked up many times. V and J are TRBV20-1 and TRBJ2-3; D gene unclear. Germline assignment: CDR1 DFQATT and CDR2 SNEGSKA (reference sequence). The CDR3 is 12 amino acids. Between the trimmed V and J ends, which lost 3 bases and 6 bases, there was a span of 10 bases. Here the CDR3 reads CSASNHPDTQYF. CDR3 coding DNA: TGCAGTGCTAGCAATCATCCCGATACGCAGTATTTT.

CDR3: CASSEGGTGSHEQYF. The CDR3 DNA is TGTGCCAGCAGTGAAGGAGGGACAGGGTCCCACGAGCAGTACTTC. This sequence joins TRBV6-1 and TRBJ2-7; 9 bases fit TRBD1. The CDR3 is 15 amino acids. Germline V gene lookup returns CDR1 MNHNS and CDR2 SASEGT. The V and J ends lost 1 base and 5 bases, in that order; junction bases with no gene match: 6.

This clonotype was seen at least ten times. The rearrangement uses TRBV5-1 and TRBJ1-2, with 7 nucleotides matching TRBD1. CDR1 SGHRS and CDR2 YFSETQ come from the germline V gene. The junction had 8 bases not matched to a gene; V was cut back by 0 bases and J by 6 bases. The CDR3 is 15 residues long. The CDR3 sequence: CASSLASGQPNGYTF. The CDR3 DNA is TGCGCCAGCAGCTTGGCCTCGGGACAGCCCAATGGCTACACCTTC.

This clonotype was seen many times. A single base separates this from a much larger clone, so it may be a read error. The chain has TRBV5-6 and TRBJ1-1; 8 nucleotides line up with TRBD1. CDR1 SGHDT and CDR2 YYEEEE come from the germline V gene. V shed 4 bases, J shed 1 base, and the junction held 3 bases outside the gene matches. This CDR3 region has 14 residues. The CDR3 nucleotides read TGTGCCAGCAGCGCCGGGACAGGGAACACTGAAGCTTTCTTT. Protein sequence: CASSAGTGNTEAFF.

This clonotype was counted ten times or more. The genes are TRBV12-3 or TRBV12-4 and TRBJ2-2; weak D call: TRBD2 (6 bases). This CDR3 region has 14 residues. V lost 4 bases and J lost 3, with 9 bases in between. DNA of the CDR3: TGTGCCAGCAGTTCGGGACTGTACACCGGGGAGCTGTTTTTT. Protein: CASSSGLYTGELFF.